Listed here are 26 T cell receptor beta chains from one sample, sequenced in a study of T cells in Graves' hyperthyroidism and ophthalmopathy. The CDR3 regions of TCR beta were amplified from RNA transcripts. The TCR CDR3 was amplified in a first-round RT-PCR using the HTBI primer set. Each CDR3 protein is one row after TCRdb ran MiXCR on the multiplex PCR reads. Of roughly 93,000 distinct CDR3 sequences detected, just over 50% appear once; the ten largest clones hold 25% to 30%. Sequenced material: blood. The receptors originated from a woman in her 40s with Graves' hyperthyroidism.

Details on this clonotype: This may be a read error, as it is one base from a much larger clone. In nucleotides, the CDR3 is TGTGCCAGCAGTTACTCGGGCAGATCCTACGGGCAGTACTTC. Amino acid sequence: CASSYSGRSYGQYF. The chain has TRBV6-5 and TRBJ2-7; no reliable D call. CDR1 MNHEY and CDR2 SVGAGI come from the germline V gene. This CDR3 comprises 14 residues.

The chain has TRBV9 and TRBJ1-6; D is perhaps TRBD1 (6 bases). The germline V and J ends were trimmed by 0 bases and 2 bases, with 15 bases remaining between them. Germline V gene data show CDR1 as SGDLS and CDR2 as YYNGEE. CDR3 length equals 18 residues. The CDR3 DNA follows: TGTGCCAGCAGCGTAGCTGTAGGGGGGGACGCCTATAATTCACCCCTCCACTTT. This codes for CASSVAVGGDAYNSPLHF.

There are a few counts of this clonotype. A much larger clonotype is one base distant, so this may be a read error. The J gene is TRBJ2-7, the V gene TRBV5-1; D may be TRBD1 (5 bases). V gave up 0 bases and J gave up 1 base, with 5 bases separating them. Germline V lookup: CDR1 SGHRS, CDR2 YFSETQ. The CDR3 is 13 amino acids. The CDR3 DNA reads TGCGCCAGCAGCTTGGGACAGTCCTACGAGCAGTACTTC. Encoded protein: CASSLGQSYEQYF.

The chain is built from TRBV20-1 and TRBJ2-7, with TRBD2 as a possible D gene (5 bases). Per the germline V gene, CDR1 is DFQATT and CDR2 is SNEGSKA (reference sequence). V was pared by 0 bases and J by 7 bases, with 7 bases between. The CDR3 is 11 amino acids. The DNA for the CDR3 is TGCAGTGCTAGAGATTGGAGGGAGCAGTACTTC. It codes for CSARDWREQYF.

Note on this clonotype: An end of the junction differs from the germline gene, which may be a read error. The chain employs TRBV2 and TRBJ2-5, with 8 bases matching TRBD2. Germline V gene lookup returns CDR1 SNHLY and CDR2 FYNNEI. This CDR3 spans 15 amino acids. In nucleotides, the CDR3 is TGTGCCACCAGTTTCAGCGGGGGAGTCCAAGAGACCCAGTACTTC. It yields the protein CATSFSGGVQETQYF.

V is TRBV2 and J is TRBJ2-5; TRBD2 aligns across 7 bases. The J call may be in error: the DNA end matches TRBJ2-7 better. The CDR3 totals 16 residues. The germline V gene encodes CDR1 SNHLY and CDR2 FYNNEI. CDR3 DNA: TGTGCCAGCATTGTGCAAGGGACTAAACATGCCTACGAGCAGTACTTC. This encodes CASIVQGTKHAYEQYF.

This sequence joins TRBV7-8 and TRBJ2-5; 12 positions agree with TRBD2. Germline CDR1 is SGHVS and CDR2 is FQNEAQ. The V segment lost 5 bases and the J segment 1 base; nucleotides outside the gene matches: 5. This CDR3 comprises 16 residues. CDR3 in amino acids: CASSPGLAGSQETQYF. The CDR3 nucleotides are TGTGCCAGCAGCCCCGGACTAGCGGGAAGCCAAGAGACCCAGTACTTC.

In its sample, this clonotype was seen many times. V is TRBV20-1 and J is TRBJ1-6, with 10 bases matching TRBD1. The CDR3 contains 15 residues. Germline V lookup: CDR1 DFQATT, CDR2 SNEGSKA (reference sequence). V dropped 3 bases and J dropped 7; count of bases not matched to a gene: 6. CDR3 sequence: CSASSTGQGNSPLHF. For the CDR3, the DNA is TGCAGTGCTAGCAGCACGGGACAGGGGAATTCACCCCTCCACTTT.

A few counts support this clonotype. With a much larger clone just one base away, this may be a read error. The V and J genes are TRBV5-5 and TRBJ1-5; D is undetermined. CDR3 length equals 14 residues. Trimming removed 5 bases from V and 3 bases from J, with 12 bases in between. Germline V gene data show CDR1 as SGHKS and CDR2 as YYEKEE (reference sequence). This CDR3 reads CASRLWQANQPQHF. CDR3 DNA: TGTGCCAGCAGGTTGTGGCAGGCCAATCAGCCCCAGCATTTT.

The chain couples TRBV7-8 to TRBJ2-7, with TRBD1 matching over 9 bases. The CDR3 runs to 15 residues. After removal of 3 bases from V and 3 bases from J, the junction contained 6 bases not matched to a gene. Germline values: CDR1 SGHVS, CDR2 FQNEAQ. The CDR3 loop is CASSFPGTGNYEQYF. The DNA of the CDR3 is TGTGCCAGCAGCTTCCCCGGGACAGGGAACTACGAGCAGTACTTC.

This clonotype was counted ten times or more. The chain uses TRBV7-6 and TRBJ2-5; 9 bases fit TRBD2. Trimming removed 5 bases from V and 10 bases from J; junction bases left unmatched: 2. The CDR3 has 11 residues. Germline CDR1 and CDR2: SGHVS and FNYEAQ. The DNA of the CDR3 is TGTGCCAGCAGCGGCGGGGGGGACCAGTACTTC. Protein: CASSGGGDQYF. Drawing the rest from reference TRBV7-6 and TRBJ2-5, the complete variable domain is GAGVSQSPRYKVTKRGQDVALRCDPISGHVSLYWYRQALGQGPEFLTYFNYEAQQDKSGLPNDRFSAERPEGSISTLTIQRTEQRDSAMYRCASSGGGDQYFGPGTRLLVL.

The chain carries TRBV6-1 and TRBJ1-5; TRBD1 might be the D (5 bases). The V gene's germline CDR1 is MNHNS and CDR2 SASEGT. This CDR3 region has 16 residues. V was clipped by 5 bases and J by 3 bases, with 17 bases between them. The chain's CDR3 is CASSPQGSGVNQPQHF. The CDR3 DNA is TGTGCCAGCAGTCCTCAGGGTAGTGGGGTCAATCAGCCCCAGCATTTT.

The genes are TRBV15 and TRBJ1-4, with D perhaps matching TRBD1 (6 bases). From germline, CDR1 is LNHNV and CDR2 YYDKDF (reference sequence). The length of the CDR3 is 17 residues. Trimming took 0 bases from V and 4 from J, leaving 15 bases between them. CDR3 residues: CATSRDPQGTGNEKLFF. CDR3 sequence (DNA): TGTGCCACCAGCAGAGATCCCCAGGGGACGGGTAATGAAAAACTGTTTTTT.

The table lists this clonotype with a few counts. The chain uses TRBV7-3 and TRBJ2-3; the D gene is possibly TRBD2 (6 bases). The length of the CDR3 is 15 residues. From germline, CDR1 is SGHTA and CDR2 FQGTGA. Trimming pared 1 base from V and 10 bases from J, leaving 18 bases between. The CDR3 region has the DNA TGTGCCAGCAGCTTAAGTGGGACTCTACGGGGTGCGCAGTATTTT. Its protein is CASSLSGTLRGAQYF.

This clonotype has ten or more counts. V is TRBV24-1 and J is TRBJ2-5; 7 bases align to TRBD1. This CDR3 has 14 residues. Germline assignment: CDR1 KGHDR and CDR2 SFDVKD. V was clipped by 4 bases and J by 2 bases; unmatched bases: 3. The CDR3 protein is CATSDGTVQETQYF. The CDR3 DNA reads TGTGCCACCAGTGACGGGACAGTTCAAGAGACCCAGTACTTC.

This clonotype was seen only once. This may be a read error: a much more frequent sequence differs by one nucleotide. The chain uses TRBV28 and TRBJ1-1; no reliable D call. The CDR3 covers 11 residues. Per germline, CDR1 MDHEN and CDR2 SYDVKM. CDR3 bases: TGTGCCTCTACAGAGAACACTGAAGCTTCCTTT. Translating gives CASTENTEASF.

The chain combines TRBV7-2 with TRBJ1-5; 9 bases line up with TRBD1. Germline-derived CDR1 and CDR2 are SGHTA and FQGNSA. This CDR3 is built from 17 residues. V lost 5 bases and J lost 3; bases outside the gene matches: 11. In DNA, the CDR3 is TGTGCCAGCAGCATAACTAGCGGGACAGGGAACAATCAGCCCCAGCATTTT. It yields the protein CASSITSGTGNNQPQHF. Looking up the rest from reference TRBV7-2 and TRBJ1-5 gives the full variable domain: GAGVSQSPSNKVTEKGKDVELRCDPISGHTALYWYRQSLGQGLEFLIYFQGNSAPDKSGLPSDRFSAERTGGSVSTLTIQRTQQEDSAVYLCASSITSGTGNNQPQHFGDGTRLSIL.

Many counts were recorded for this clonotype. The V and J genes are TRBV5-1 and TRBJ1-1; the D is unclear. Trimming cost V 2 bases and J 0 bases, with 11 bases left between them. This CDR3 region has 15 residues. The germline V gene has CDR1 SGHRS and CDR2 YFSETQ. CDR3 in DNA: TGCGCCAGCAGCTTTCAGCGGCTCTTGAACACTGAAGCTTTCTTT. Amino acid sequence: CASSFQRLLNTEAFF.

The chain recombines TRBV15 with TRBJ1-4; a weak D match, TRBD1 (5 bases). Trimming shortened V by 3 bases and J by 0 bases, and 11 bases separated the two germline ends. Looked up from germline, CDR1 is LNHNV and CDR2 is YYDKDF (reference sequence). The length of the CDR3 is 16 residues. The CDR3 loop reads CATSSQGIATNEKLFF. In DNA form, the CDR3 reads TGTGCCACCAGCAGCCAGGGAATTGCAACTAATGAAAAACTGTTTTTT.

Ten or more counts support this clonotype. This chain uses TRBV10-3 with TRBJ2-5; D unresolved. Germline V gene sequence: CDR1 ENHRY, CDR2 SYGVKD. The CDR3 covers 12 residues. V gave up 0 bases and J gave up 5 bases, with 4 bases separating them. The CDR3 DNA is TGTGCCATCAGTGAGTCACCGGAGACCCAGTACTTC. Its translation: CAISESPETQYF.

CDR3: CASSFPSRSTYEQYF. As DNA, the CDR3 is TGTGCCAGCAGCTTCCCTAGCAGGTCAACCTACGAGCAGTACTTC. The chain has TRBV7-8 and TRBJ2-7; a weak D match, TRBD2 (5 bases). CDR1 and CDR2 from the germline V gene are SGHVS and FQNEAQ. This CDR3 comprises 15 residues. V was trimmed by 3 bases and J by 2 bases, leaving 14 bases between them.

The chain carries TRBV5-1 and TRBJ1-1; 9 nucleotides line up with TRBD1. After removal of 4 bases from V and 7 bases from J, the junction contained 5 bases not matched to a gene. Germline CDR1 SGHRS, CDR2 YFSETQ. This CDR3 spans 13 amino acids. CDR3: CASSGTGKIEAFF. The CDR3 DNA is TGCGCCAGCAGCGGGACAGGGAAAATTGAAGCTTTCTTT. Supplemented by reference TRBV5-1 and TRBJ1-1, the full variable domain reads KAGVTQTPRYLIKTRGQQVTLSCSPISGHRSVSWYQQTPGQGLQFLFEYFSETQRNKGNFPGRFSGRQFSNSRSEMNVSTLELGDSALYLCASSGTGKIEAFFGQGTRLTVV.

Ten or more counts support this clonotype. CDR3 loop: CSARPPRGPFSSGANVLTF. Written as DNA, the CDR3 is TGCAGTGCTAGACCCCCCCGCGGACCGTTCAGCTCTGGGGCCAACGTCCTGACTTTC. The chain employs TRBV20-1 and TRBJ2-6; D gene uncertain. Trimming shortened V by 2 bases and J by 0 bases, and 20 bases separated the two germline ends. The CDR3 loop spans 19 amino acids. Germline CDR1 DFQATT, CDR2 SNEGSKA (reference sequence).

V gene TRBV5-1 combines with J gene TRBJ2-7; possibly TRBD2 for D (5 bases). V lost 4 bases and J 7 bases, leaving 21 bases between the germline ends. Germline lookup yields CDR1 SGHRS and CDR2 YFSETQ. The CDR3 spans 15 residues. The chain's CDR3 is CASSVGYGGSGEQYF. In nucleotides, the CDR3 is TGCGCCAGCAGCGTGGGGTACGGAGGATCGGGAGAGCAGTACTTC.

This clonotype was counted many times. This rearrangement joins TRBV20-1 to TRBJ1-2; TRBD1 matches at 7 bases. Germline CDR1 and CDR2: DFQATT and SNEGSKA (reference sequence). V was clipped by 4 bases and J by 5 bases; unmatched bases: 4. This CDR3 comprises 12 residues. The CDR3 coding sequence is TGCAGTGCTACAGGACAGGAGTATGGCTACACCTTC. Protein: CSATGQEYGYTF.

The V gene is TRBV27, the J gene TRBJ2-7, with D hard to call. The CDR3 spans 15 residues. The V end was cut by 3 bases, the J end by 3 bases, with 15 bases between. Germline V gene sequence: CDR1 MNHEY, CDR2 SMNVEV (reference sequence). The CDR3 here is CASSFSRMGGYEQYF. For the CDR3, the DNA is TGTGCCAGCAGTTTTTCGAGGATGGGTGGCTACGAGCAGTACTTC.